Given below is one T cell receptor (beta chain) in context. Its antigen is unknown. The data are from a study of shared clonotypes between healthy human individuals. Study outcomes and limitations: Owing to a small donor count, the genetic and exposure-history diversity represented was limited.

Germline assignment: CDR1 SGHDT and CDR2 YYEEEE. The CDR3 covers 14 residues. V lost 1 base and J lost 3, with 7 bases in between. When replicate PCRs were run on sorted subsets, they used about 220 ng DNA, 28,000 or so T cell genomes. Some clones are missing from TCRdb's copy, which holds only in-frame ones; the method was immunoSEQ multiplex PCR. The table includes some 2,000,000 clones, about 94% detected once. Sequencing input: naive CD4+ T cells sorted from blood. Subset specified: CD45RA+ positively selected. This TCR was sampled from a man aged 18-30 years in good health. The chain carries TRBV5-6 and TRBJ1-4, with D unclear. The CDR3 is CASSLIGANEKLFF. Written as DNA, the CDR3 is TGTGCCAGCAGCTTGATTGGGGCTAATGAAAAACTGTTTTTT. Using reference TRBV5-6 and TRBJ1-4 for the parts outside the CDR3, the full variable domain is DAGVTQSPTHLIKTRGQQVTLRCSPKSGHDTVSWYQQALGQGPQFIFQYYEEEERQRGNFPDRFSGHQFPNYSSELNVNALLLGDSALYLCASSLIGANEKLFFGSGTQLSVL.